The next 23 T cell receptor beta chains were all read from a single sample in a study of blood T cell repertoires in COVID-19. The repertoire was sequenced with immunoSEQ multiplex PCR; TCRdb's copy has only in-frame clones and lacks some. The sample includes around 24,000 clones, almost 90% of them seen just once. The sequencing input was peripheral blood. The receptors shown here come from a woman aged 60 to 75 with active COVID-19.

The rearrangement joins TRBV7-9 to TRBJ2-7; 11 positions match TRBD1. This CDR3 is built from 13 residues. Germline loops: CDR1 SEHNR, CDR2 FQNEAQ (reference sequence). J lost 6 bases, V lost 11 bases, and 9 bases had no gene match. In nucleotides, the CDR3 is TGTGCCTCCTCGGGACAGGGGGTAGGCGAGCAGTACTTC. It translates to CASSGQGVGEQYF.

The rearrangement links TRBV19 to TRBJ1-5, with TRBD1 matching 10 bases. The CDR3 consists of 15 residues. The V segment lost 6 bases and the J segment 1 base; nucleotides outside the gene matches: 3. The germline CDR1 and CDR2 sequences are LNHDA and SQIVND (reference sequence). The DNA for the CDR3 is TGTGCCAGTAGGAGACAGGGGGCCAGCAATCAGCCCCAGCATTTT. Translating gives CASRRQGASNQPQHF.

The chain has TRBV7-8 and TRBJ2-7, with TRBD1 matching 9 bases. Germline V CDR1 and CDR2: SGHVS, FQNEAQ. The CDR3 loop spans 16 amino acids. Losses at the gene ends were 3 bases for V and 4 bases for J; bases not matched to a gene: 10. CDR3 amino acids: CASSLGQGRPGYEQYF. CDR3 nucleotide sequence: TGTGCCAGCAGCTTGGGACAGGGTAGGCCGGGATACGAGCAGTACTTC. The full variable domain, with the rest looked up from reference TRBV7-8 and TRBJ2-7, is GAGVSQSPRYKVAKRGQDVALRCDPISGHVSLFWYQQALGQGPEFLTYFQNEAQLDKSGLPSDRFFAERPEGSVSTLKIQRTQQEDSAVYLCASSLGQGRPGYEQYFGPGTRLTVT.

CDR3 bases: TGTGCCAGCAGCAAAACCGGGACAGGGATTTACGAGCAGTACTTC. This sequence encodes CASSKTGTGIYEQYF. The chain employs TRBV21-1 and TRBJ2-7; no check of the table's D call, TRBD1, against the DNA was made. TRBV21-1 is classified as a pseudogene. This CDR3 region has 15 residues.

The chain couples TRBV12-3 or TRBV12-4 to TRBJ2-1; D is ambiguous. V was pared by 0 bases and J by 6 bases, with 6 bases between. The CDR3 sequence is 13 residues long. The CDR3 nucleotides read TGTGCCAGCAGTTTAGCCCAGATCAATGAGCAGTTCTTC. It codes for CASSLAQINEQFF.

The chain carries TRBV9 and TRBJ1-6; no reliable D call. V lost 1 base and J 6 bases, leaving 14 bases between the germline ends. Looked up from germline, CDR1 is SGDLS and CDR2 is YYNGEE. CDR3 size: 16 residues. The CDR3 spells CASSVLQQAGNSPLHF. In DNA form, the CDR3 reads TGTGCCAGCAGCGTATTACAGCAGGCCGGTAATTCACCCCTCCACTTT.

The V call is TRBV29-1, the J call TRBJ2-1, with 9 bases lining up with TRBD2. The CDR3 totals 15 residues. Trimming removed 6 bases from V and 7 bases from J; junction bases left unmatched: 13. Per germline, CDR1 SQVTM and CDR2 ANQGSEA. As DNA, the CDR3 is TGCAGCGTGGGGGCGACAGCGGGAGGACGTAATGAGCAGTTCTTC. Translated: CSVGATAGGRNEQFF.

DNA for the CDR3: TGTGCCTGGATACATCAGACAGTAACCTATGGCTACACCTTC. This sequence encodes CAWIHQTVTYGYTF. The chain carries TRBV30 and TRBJ1-2; D possibly corresponds to TRBD1 (5 bases). CDR1 is GTSNPN and CDR2 is SVGIG in the germline V gene (reference sequence). V gave up 4 bases and J gave up 4 bases, with 16 bases separating them. The CDR3 is made up of 14 amino acids.

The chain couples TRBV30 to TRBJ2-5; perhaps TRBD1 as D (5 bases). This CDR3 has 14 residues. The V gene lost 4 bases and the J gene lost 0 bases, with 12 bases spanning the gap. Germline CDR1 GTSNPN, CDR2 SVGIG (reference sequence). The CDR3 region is CAWTGNPNQETQYF. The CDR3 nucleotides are TGTGCCTGGACAGGGAACCCCAACCAAGAGACCCAGTACTTC. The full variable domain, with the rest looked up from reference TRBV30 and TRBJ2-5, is SQTIHQWPATLVQPVGSPLSLECTVEGTSNPNLYWYRQAAGRGLQLLFYSVGIGQISSEVPQNLSASRPQDRQFILSSKKLLLSDSGFYLCAWTGNPNQETQYFGPGTRLLVL.

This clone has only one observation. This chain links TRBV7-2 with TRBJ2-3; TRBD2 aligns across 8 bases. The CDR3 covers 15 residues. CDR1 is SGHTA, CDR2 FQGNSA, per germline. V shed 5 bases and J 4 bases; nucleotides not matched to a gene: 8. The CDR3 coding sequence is TGTGCCAGCAGCGTTGATCGGGGGGGCCCAGATACGCAGTATTTT. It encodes CASSVDRGGPDTQYF.

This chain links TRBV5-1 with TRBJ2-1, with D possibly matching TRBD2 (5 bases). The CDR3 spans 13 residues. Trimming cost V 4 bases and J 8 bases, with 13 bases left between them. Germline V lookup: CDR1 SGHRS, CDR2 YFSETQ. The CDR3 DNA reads TGCGCCAGCAGCCAAGATCGGACTGATGAGCAGTTCTTC. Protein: CASSQDRTDEQFF.

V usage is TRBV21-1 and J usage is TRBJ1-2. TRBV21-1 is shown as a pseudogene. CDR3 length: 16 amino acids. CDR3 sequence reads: CASSKRHLGGTDGYTF. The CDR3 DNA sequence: TGTGCCAGCAGCAAACGACATCTGGGGGGGACTGATGGCTACACCTTC.

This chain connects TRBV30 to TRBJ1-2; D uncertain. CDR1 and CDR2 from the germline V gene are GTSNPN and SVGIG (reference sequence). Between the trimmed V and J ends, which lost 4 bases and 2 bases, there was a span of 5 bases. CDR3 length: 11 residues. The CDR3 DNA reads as TGTGCCTGGATGGAGAACTATGGCTACACCTTC. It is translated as CAWMENYGYTF.

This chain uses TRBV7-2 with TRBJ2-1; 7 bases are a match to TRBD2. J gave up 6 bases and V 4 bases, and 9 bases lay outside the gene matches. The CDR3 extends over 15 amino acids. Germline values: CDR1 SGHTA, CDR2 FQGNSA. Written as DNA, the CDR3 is TGTGCCAGCAGCTCTGGCGGGACTACCTTCAATGAGCAGTTCTTC. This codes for CASSSGGTTFNEQFF.

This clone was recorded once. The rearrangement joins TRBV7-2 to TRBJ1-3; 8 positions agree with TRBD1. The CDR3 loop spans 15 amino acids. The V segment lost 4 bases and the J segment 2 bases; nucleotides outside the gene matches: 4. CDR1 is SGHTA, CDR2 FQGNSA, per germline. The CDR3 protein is CASSSRTGTGNTIYF. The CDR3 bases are TGTGCCAGCAGCTCTCGGACAGGGACTGGAAACACCATATATTTT.

CDR3 nucleotides: TGTGCCATCAAATCCGGGACAGGGCCCTTCGTTACCTATGGCTACACCTTC. Protein: CAIKSGTGPFVTYGYTF. The V call is TRBV10-3, the J call TRBJ1-2; 9 bases are a match to TRBD1. The junction had 16 bases not matched to a gene; V was cut back by 7 bases and J by 4 bases. CDR3 length: 17 residues. Germline V CDR1 and CDR2: ENHRY, SYGVKD.

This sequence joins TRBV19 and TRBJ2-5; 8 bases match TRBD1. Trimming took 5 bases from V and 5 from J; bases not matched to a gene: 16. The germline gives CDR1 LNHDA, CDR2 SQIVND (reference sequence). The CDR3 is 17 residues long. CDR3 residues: CASSYGGRGRGPETQYF. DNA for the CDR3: TGTGCCAGTAGTTACGGGGGTCGTGGCAGGGGGCCGGAGACCCAGTACTTC.

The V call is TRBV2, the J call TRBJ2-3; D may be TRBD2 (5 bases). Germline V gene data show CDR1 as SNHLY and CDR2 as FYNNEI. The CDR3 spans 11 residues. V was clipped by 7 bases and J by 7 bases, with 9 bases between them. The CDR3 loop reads CASTDYNTQYF. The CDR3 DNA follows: TGTGCCAGCACAGACTACAATACGCAGTATTTT. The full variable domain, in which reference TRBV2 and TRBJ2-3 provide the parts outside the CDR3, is EPEVTQTPSHQVTQMGQEVILRCVPISNHLYFYWYRQILGQKVEFLVSFYNNEISEKSEIFDDQFSVERPDGSNFTLKIRSTKLEDSAMYFCASTDYNTQYFGPGTRLTVL.

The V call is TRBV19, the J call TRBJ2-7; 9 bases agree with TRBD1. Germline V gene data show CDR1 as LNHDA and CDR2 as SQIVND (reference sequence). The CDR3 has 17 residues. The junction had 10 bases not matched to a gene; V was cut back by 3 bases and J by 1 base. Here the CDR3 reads CASSIESGTGFSYEQYF. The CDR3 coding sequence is TGTGCCAGTAGTATTGAATCGGGGACAGGGTTTTCCTACGAGCAGTACTTC.

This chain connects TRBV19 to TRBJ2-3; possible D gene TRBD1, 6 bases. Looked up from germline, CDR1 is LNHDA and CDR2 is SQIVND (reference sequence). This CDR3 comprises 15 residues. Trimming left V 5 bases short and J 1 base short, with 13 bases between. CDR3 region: CASSANRVGTDTQYF. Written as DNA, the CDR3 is TGTGCCAGTAGTGCAAACAGGGTCGGCACAGATACGCAGTATTTT.

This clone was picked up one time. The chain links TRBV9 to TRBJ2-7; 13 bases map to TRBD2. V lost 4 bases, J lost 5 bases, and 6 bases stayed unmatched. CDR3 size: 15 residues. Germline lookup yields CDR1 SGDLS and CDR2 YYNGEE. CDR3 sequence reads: CASSPRTSGSHEQYF. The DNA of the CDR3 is TGTGCCAGCAGCCCACGGACTAGCGGGAGTCACGAGCAGTACTTC.

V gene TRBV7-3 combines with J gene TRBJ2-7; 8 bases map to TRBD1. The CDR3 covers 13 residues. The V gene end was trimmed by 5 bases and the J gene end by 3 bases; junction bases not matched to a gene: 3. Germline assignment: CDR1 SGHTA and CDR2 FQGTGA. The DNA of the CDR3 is TGTGCCAGCAGCACCGACAGGGGCTACGAGCAGTACTTC. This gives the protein CASSTDRGYEQYF.

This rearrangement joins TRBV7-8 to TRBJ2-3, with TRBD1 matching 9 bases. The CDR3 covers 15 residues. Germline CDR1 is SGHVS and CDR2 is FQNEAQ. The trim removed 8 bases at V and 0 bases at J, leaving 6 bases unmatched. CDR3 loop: CASAQQGASTDTQYF. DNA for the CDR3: TGTGCCAGCGCCCAACAGGGGGCCAGCACAGATACGCAGTATTTT.